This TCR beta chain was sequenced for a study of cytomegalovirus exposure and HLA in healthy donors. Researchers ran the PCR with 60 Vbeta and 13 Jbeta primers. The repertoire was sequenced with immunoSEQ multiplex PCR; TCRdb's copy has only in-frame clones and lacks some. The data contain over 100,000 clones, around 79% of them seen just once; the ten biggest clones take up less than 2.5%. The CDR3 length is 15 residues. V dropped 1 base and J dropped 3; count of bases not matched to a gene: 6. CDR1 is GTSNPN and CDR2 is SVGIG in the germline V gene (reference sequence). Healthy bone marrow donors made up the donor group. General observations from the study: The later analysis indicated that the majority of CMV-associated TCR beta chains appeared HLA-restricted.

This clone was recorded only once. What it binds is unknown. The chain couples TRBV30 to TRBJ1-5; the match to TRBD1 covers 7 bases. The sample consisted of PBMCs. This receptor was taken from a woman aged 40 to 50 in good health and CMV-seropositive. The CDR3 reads CAWSEWGQINQPQHF. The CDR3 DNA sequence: TGTGCCTGGAGTGAATGGGGACAGATCAATCAGCCCCAGCATTTT.